This entry describes one TCR beta chain. The antigen remains unidentified. This sample was included in a study of shared clonotypes between healthy human individuals. The study's findings and limits: Relative to memory subsets, naive subsets generally showed larger estimated richness. The study found approximately 5% of naive CD4 clonotypes shared across four donors. Blood alone was sampled, and tissue repertoires likely differ.

The ends lost 4 bases at V and 0 bases at J; junction bases unmatched: 16. The germline V gene encodes CDR1 MDHEN and CDR2 SYDVKM. The CDR3 has 19 residues. Sorted-subset replicate PCRs used 150 to 200 ng DNA, around 27,000 T cell genomes. The repertoire was sequenced with immunoSEQ multiplex PCR; TCRdb's copy has only in-frame clones and lacks some. Of about 1.5 million clones in the sample, nearly 99% were seen once. The V gene is TRBV28, the J gene TRBJ2-7; 9 nucleotides agree with TRBD1. The origin of this receptor is a man in his thirties or forties in good health. Sequencing input: naive CD4+ T cells sorted from blood. Subset meaning: CD45RA+ positively selected. CDR3 sequence: CASSYPWTGVQPSSYEQYF. The CDR3 DNA follows: TGTGCCAGCAGTTATCCGTGGACAGGGGTTCAACCTAGCTCCTACGAGCAGTACTTC.